These T cell receptor beta chains were read from a single sample in a study of post-analysis software for immune sequencing data. MiXCR was run by TCRdb on the PCR reads, yielding one entry per CDR3 protein. The sample shows 650,000 to 850,000 distinct CDR3 sequences, around 50% of them seen only once. Sequenced material: blood. These receptors were obtained from a girl aged 10-17 years with multiple sclerosis. The CDR3 runs from the conserved cysteine through the conserved F or W. Fields, in order: clone size, V gene, D gene, J gene, CDR3 protein, CDR3 DNA. The D gene is left open where the match is weak. Clone size is given for some rows only: seen once, a few or many times, or a class if the clone is expanded.

-,TRBV7-2,-,TRBJ2-4,CASSLNLGGAMGEQYF,TGTGCCAGCAGCTTAAATCTGGGGGGCGCGATGGGGGAGCAGTACTTC
-,TRBV7-8,-,TRBJ2-7,CASSPSGTYEQYF,TGTGCCAGCAGCCCGAGCGGTACCTACGAGCAGTACTTC
few,TRBV5-1,-,TRBJ2-7,CASSPTQGSYEQYF,TGCGCCAGCAGCCCCACCCAGGGGAGCTACGAGCAGTACTTC
-,TRBV20-1,-,TRBJ1-1,CSARGRGFNTEAFF,TGCAGTGCTAGGGGCAGAGGTTTTAACACTGAAGCTTTCTTT
-,TRBV6-5,TRBD1,TRBJ2-5,CASSPKWTGDLEQYF,TGTGCCAGCAGTCCCAAATGGACAGGGGACCTGGAGCAGTACTTC
-,TRBV20-1,-,TRBJ2-1,CSTKYNEQFF,TGCAGTACAAAATACAATGAGCAGTTCTTC
-,TRBV29-1,TRBD1,TRBJ1-2,CSVDKGGRASYGYTF,TGCAGCGTTGATAAAGGGGGCAGGGCCAGCTATGGCTACACCTTC
-,TRBV10-3,TRBD2,TRBJ2-4,CATATRGGPGEQYF,TGTGCCACAGCTACTAGGGGAGGGCCAGGTGAGCAGTACTTC
few,TRBV20-1,-,TRBJ1-1,CSASYRVNTEAFF,TGCAGTGCCTCCTACAGGGTGAACACTGAAGCTTTCTTT
-,TRBV7-9,-,TRBJ2-3,CASSFPQGSDTQYF,TGTGCCAGCAGCTTCCCGCAGGGGTCAGATACGCAGTATTTT